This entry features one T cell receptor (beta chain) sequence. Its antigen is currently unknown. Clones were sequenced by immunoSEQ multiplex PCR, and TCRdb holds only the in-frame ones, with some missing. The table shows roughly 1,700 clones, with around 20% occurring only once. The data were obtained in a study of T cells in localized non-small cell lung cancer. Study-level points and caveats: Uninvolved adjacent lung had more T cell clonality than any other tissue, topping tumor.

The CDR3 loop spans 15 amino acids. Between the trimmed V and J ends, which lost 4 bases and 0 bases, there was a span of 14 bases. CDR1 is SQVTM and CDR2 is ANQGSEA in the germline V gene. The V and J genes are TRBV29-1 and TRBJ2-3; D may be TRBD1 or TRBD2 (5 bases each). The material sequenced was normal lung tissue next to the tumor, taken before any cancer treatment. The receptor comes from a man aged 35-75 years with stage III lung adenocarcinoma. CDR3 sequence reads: CSVVGTPASTDTQYF. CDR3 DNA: TGCAGCGTTGTAGGGACGCCCGCTAGCACAGATACGCAGTATTTT.